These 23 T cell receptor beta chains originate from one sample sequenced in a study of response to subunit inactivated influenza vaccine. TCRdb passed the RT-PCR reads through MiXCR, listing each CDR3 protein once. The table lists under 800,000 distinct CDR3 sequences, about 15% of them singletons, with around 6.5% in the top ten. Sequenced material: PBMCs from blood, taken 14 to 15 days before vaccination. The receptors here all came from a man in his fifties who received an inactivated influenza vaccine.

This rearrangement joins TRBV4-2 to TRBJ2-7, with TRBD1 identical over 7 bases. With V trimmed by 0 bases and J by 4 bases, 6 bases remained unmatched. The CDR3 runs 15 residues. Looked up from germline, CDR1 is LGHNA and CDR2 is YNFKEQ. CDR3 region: CASSQEDRVNYEQYF. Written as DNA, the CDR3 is TGTGCCAGCAGCCAAGAAGACAGGGTTAATTACGAGCAGTACTTC.

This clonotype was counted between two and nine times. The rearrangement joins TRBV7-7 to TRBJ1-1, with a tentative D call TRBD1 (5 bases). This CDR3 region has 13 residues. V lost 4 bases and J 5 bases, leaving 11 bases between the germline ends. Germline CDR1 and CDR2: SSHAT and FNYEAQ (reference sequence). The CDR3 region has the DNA TGTGCCAGCAGCTCCAGGGCCGGGACTGAAGCTTTCTTT. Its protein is CASSSRAGTEAFF.

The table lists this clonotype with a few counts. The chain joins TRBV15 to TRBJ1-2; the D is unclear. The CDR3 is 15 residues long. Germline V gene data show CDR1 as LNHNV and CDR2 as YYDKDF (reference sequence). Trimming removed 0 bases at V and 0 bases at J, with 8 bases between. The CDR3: CATSRDPTANYGYTF. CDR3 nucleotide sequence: TGTGCCACCAGCAGAGATCCCACGGCTAACTATGGCTACACCTTC.

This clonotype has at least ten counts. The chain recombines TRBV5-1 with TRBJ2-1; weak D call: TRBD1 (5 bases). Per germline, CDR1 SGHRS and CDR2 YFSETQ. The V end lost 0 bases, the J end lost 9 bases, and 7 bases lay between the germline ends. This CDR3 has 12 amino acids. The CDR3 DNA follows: TGCGCCAGCAGCTTGGTGGACACTGAGCAGTTCTTC. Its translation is CASSLVDTEQFF.

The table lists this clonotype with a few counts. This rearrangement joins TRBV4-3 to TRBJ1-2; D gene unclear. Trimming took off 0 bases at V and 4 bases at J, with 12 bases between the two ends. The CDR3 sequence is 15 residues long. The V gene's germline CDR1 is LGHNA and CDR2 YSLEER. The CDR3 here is CASSQDIRSSYGYTF. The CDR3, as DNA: TGCGCCAGCAGCCAAGATATAAGGAGCTCCTATGGCTACACCTTC.

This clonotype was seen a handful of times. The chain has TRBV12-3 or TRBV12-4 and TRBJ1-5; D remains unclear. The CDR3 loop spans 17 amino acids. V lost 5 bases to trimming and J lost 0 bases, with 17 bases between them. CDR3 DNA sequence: TGTGCCAGCAGTACTAGGAGTGGTCATATTAGCAATCAGCCCCAGCATTTT. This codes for CASSTRSGHISNQPQHF.

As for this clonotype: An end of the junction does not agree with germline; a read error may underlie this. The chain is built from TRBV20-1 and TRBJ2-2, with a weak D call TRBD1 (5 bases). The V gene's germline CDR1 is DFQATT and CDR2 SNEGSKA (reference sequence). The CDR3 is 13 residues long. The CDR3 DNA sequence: TGCAGTGCTACCAAGACAGCCACCGAGGAGCTGTTTTTT. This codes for CSATKTATEELFF.

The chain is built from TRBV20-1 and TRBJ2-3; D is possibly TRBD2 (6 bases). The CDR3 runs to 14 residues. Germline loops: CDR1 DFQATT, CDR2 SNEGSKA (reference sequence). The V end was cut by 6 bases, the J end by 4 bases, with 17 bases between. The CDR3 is CSAPSVYPPDTQYF. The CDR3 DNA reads TGCAGTGCGCCTAGCGTATACCCTCCAGATACGCAGTATTTT.

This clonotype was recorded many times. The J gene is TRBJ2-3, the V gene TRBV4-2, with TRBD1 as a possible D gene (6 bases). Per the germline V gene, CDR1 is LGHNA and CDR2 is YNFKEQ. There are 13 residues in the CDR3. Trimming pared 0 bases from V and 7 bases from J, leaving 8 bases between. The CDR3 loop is CASSQDRGNTQYF. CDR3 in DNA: TGTGCCAGCAGCCAAGACAGGGGTAATACGCAGTATTTT.

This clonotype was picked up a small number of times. The CDR3 coding sequence is TGTGCCAGCAGGCTCTTTGGAGCGGACTACAATGAGCAGTTCTTC. Encoded protein: CASRLFGADYNEQFF. The chain employs TRBV28 and TRBJ2-1; weak D call: TRBD2 (5 bases). The CDR3 contains 15 residues. V was trimmed by 6 bases and J by 3 bases, leaving 15 bases between them. Germline V CDR1 and CDR2: MDHEN, SYDVKM.

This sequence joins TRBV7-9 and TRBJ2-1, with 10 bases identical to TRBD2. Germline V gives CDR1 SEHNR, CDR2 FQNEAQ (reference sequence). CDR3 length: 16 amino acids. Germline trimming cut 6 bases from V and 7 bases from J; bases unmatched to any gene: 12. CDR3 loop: CASRQLAGRAGNEQFF. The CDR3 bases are TGTGCCAGCAGACAACTAGCGGGGAGGGCGGGAAATGAGCAGTTCTTC.

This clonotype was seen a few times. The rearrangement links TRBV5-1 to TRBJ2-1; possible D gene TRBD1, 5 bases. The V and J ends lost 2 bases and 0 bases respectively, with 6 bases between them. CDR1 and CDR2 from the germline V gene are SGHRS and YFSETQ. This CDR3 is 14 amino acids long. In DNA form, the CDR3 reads TGCGCCAGCAGCTTCGACAGCTCCTACAATGAGCAGTTCTTC. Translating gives CASSFDSSYNEQFF.

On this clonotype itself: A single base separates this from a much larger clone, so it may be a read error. The CDR3 DNA reads TGCGCCAGCAGCCCAGGAACCAGAAGGACCGGGGAGCTGTTTTTT. Amino acids: CASSPGTRRTGELFF. The rearrangement links TRBV4-3 to TRBJ2-2; D gene uncertain. The CDR3 is 15 amino acids. Germline V gene data show CDR1 as LGHNA and CDR2 as YSLEER. Trimming took off 4 bases at V and 5 bases at J, with 14 bases between the two ends.

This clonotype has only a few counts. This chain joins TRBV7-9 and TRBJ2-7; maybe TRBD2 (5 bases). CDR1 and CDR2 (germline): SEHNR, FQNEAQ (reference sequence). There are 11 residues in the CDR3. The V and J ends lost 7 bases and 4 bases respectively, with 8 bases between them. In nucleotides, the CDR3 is TGTGCCAGCACTTCGGGATACGAGCAGTACTTC. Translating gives CASTSGYEQYF.

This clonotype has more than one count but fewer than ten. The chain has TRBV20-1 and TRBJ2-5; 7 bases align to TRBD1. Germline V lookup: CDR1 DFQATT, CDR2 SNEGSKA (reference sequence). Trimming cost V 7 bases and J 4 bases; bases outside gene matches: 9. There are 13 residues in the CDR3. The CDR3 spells CSVPGQRTETQYF. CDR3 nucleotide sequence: TGCAGTGTCCCGGGACAGAGGACAGAGACCCAGTACTTC.

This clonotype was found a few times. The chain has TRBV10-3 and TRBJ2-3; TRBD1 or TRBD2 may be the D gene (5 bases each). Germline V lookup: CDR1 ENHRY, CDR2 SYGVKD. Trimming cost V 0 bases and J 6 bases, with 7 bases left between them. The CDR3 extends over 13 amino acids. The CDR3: CAISESGEDTQYF. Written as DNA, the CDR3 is TGTGCCATCAGTGAGTCAGGGGAGGATACGCAGTATTTT.

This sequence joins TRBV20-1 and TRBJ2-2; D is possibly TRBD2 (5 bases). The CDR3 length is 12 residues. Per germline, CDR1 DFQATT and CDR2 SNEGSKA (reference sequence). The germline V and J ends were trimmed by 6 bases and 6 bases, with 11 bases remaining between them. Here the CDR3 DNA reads TGCAGTGCCAGGACTTGGGCCGGGGAGCTGTTTTTT. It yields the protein CSARTWAGELFF.

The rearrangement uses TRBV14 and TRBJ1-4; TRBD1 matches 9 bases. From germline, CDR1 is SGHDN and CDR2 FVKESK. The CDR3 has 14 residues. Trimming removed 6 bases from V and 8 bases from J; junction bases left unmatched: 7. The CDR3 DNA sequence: TGTGCCAGCAGGAAACAGGGGGCCCAAGAAAAACTGTTTTTT. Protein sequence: CASRKQGAQEKLFF.

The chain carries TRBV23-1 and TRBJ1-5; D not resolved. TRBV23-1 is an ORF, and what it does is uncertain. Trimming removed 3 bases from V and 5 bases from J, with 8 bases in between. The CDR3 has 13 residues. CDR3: CASSHGPHQPQHF. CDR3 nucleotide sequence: TGCGCCAGCAGTCACGGACCACATCAGCCCCAGCATTTT.

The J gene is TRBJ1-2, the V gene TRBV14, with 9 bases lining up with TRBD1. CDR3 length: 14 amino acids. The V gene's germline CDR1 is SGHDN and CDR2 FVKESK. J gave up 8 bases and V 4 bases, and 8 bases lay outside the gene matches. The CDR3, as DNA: TGTGCCAGCAGCCGAGGACAGGGGCTGGAAGGCTACACCTTC. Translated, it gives CASSRGQGLEGYTF.

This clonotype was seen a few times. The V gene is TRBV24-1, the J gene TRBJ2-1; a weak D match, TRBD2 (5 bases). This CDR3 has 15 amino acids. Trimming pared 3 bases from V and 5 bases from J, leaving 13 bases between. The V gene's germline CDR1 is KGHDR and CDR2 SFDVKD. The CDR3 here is CATSDPRGAHNEQFF. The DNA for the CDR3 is TGTGCCACCAGTGATCCTCGGGGAGCCCACAATGAGCAGTTCTTC.

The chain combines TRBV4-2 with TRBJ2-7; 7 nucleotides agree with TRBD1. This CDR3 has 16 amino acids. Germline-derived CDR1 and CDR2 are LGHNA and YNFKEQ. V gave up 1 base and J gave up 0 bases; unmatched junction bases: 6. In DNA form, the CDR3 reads TGTGCCAGCAGCCAAGTCTCCGGGACAGTCTCCTACGAGCAGTACTTC. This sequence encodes CASSQVSGTVSYEQYF.

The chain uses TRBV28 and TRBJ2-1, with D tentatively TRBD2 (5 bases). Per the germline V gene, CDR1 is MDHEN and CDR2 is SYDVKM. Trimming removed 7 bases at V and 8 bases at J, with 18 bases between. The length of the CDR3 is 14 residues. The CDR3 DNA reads TGTGCCAGCATCCTAAGGGCTAGCAACGATGAGCAGTTCTTC. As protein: CASILRASNDEQFF.